Included here is one T cell receptor beta chain sequence, with context. It lacks a known antigen. No much larger clone is present one base from it, and per-base qualities are unavailable. This entry belongs to a study of shared T cell receptors in the human thymus (dated by TCRdb to the early 2020s). Background for the entire study: The study examined how self-reactive, shared T-cell receptor alpha chains are generated in the human thymus.

Clipping removes 5 bases from V and 0 bases from J, with 13 as the unmatched junction base count. Sequences SGHTA (CDR1) and FQGTGA (CDR2) are obtained from the germline V gene. From the cysteine up to the phenylalanine, the CDR3 has a length of 18 residues. The sequence is cut down to CDR3 DNA, 54 bases in frame from base 1. The library was prepared using the immunoSEQ multiplex PCR assay. In TCRdb, the immuneACCESS table is reduced to in-frame sequences with V and J assigned. These tables do not hold every clone; where another copy was compared, an unresolved V gene accounts for under half, and the others remain unexplained. For this sample there are about 660,000 clones; 70% to 90% appear just once. The ten largest clonotypes hold approximately 0.0097% of the sample. These data were also reused for a study on human thymus T cells. The second study reports: The donors were immunologically healthy infants in Finland who had open corrective cardiac surgery for congenital heart defects. Thymus tissue was collected as surgical resects that were removed during corrective cardiac surgery. V and J gene segment usage appeared biased in both thymic and peripheral blood repertoires. The related research reported highly overlapping thymic TCR repertoires among unrelated individuals. TCR alpha and beta repertoires from about 8 infant thymus samples and four related peripheral blood samples were characterized in the study. Donor ages ranging from roughly 6 to 244 days were recorded, and several male and two female infants were included in the cohort. Thymocytes were released mechanically from tissue and stored at -70 °C as pellets of roughly 9-31 million cells. A QIAsymphony instrument was used to extract genomic DNA from the frozen cell pellets. The immunoSEQ multiplex PCR assay was used to amplify the TCRB and TCRAD loci from a standardized amount of quality-controlled genomic DNA. The amplicons spanned the V(D)J region and were long enough to cover the CDR3 and allow V and J genes to be identified. Through the commercial immunoSEQ service, the amplicons were sequenced on an Illumina platform. Primer bias and sequencing errors were corrected as previously described, and TCRAD and TCRB definitions were based on the IMGT database. immunoSEQ Analyzer 3.0 and VDJTools were used for repertoire analysis, which covered basic statistics, V/J segment usage, diversity estimates, rarefaction and pairwise overlap. Chao1, ChaoE, Efron-Thisted, Shannon and inverse Simpson indices were used to estimate diversity, which was also estimated on datasets down-sampled to the smallest sample. For repertoire overlap, CDR3 nucleotide sequence, V gene and J gene had to match strictly, and clustering was done by Jaccard-based multidimensional scaling. On average, thymus samples yielded some 810,000 unique TCRB clonotypes, whereas blood samples yielded some 92,000.

The receptor chain draws on TRBV7-3 and TRBJ1-3; a stretch of 7 junction bases matches TRBD1. The sequencing input was thymocytes. The receptor's source is a boy under two years old with a congenital heart defect. Donor details come from another sample of the same person, matched by shared clones. The CDR3 amino acid sequence is: CASSPRGNQGDSGNTIYF. The DNA sequence is TGTGCCAGCAGCCCTAGGGGTAATCAGGGGGACTCTGGAAACACCATATATTTT.